What follows is one T cell receptor beta chain and its context. Antigen specificity is unknown. The germline V and J ends were trimmed by 1 base and 3 bases, with 15 bases remaining between them. The CDR3 has 16 amino acids. Per the germline V gene, CDR1 is MGHRA and CDR2 is YSYEKL. The sample comes from a study of shared clonotypes between healthy human individuals. Study-level points and caveats: Of the naive CD4 clonotypes, around 5.2% were shared across a few donors. Even with large depth, rarefaction showed that sorted-subset sequencing was incomplete.

Sequencing was performed with immunoSEQ multiplex PCR; in TCRdb, only in-frame clones are kept and a portion is missing. The data hold a few million clones, with 95% observed a single time. The investigators split CD4+ cells into a CD45RA+ naive subset and a CD45RA-negative memory subset. The origin of this receptor is a man younger than 35 in good health. V is TRBV4-1 and J is TRBJ1-1, with no clear D. Sequencing was performed on naive CD4+ T cells sorted from blood. Regarding subset: CD45RA+ positively selected. The CDR3 spells CASSQGPPLGYTEAFF. Written as DNA, the CDR3 is TGCGCCAGCAGCCAAGGGCCTCCTTTAGGGTACACTGAAGCTTTCTTT.